The source of this T cell receptor beta chain is a study of shared clonotypes between healthy human individuals. Donors were healthy HIV-negative adults without recent acute infections or vaccinations. The assay ran at deep level. The genomic DNA of each subset was split evenly across several immunoSEQ plates. Replicate PCRs from sorted subsets contained around 200 ng DNA, which is around 30,000 T cell genomes. Assay used: immunoSEQ multiplex PCR; TCRdb lists only in-frame clones, some missing. The data show around 1.1 million clones, with around 82% seen just once and 0.55% to 0.7% held by the top ten. The V end was cut by 6 bases, the J end by 8 bases, with 19 bases between. The CDR3 is 14 amino acids. The germline gives CDR1 LNHDA, CDR2 SQIVND (reference sequence).

Sequencing input: memory CD4+ T cells from PBMCs. Described subset: CD45RA-negative fraction. The receptor was isolated from a man aged 18-30 years in good health. Some clones in this sample may be carry-over from other donors' samples. The rearrangement links TRBV19 to TRBJ1-1; no definite D call. This CDR3 reads CASSPRTGRLEAFF. In DNA, the CDR3 is TGTGCCAGTAGCCCTCGGACTGGGCGCCTGGAAGCTTTCTTT.